The 29 T cell receptor beta chains presented below share a single source sample, sequenced in a study of blood T cell repertoires in COVID-19. Assay: immunoSEQ multiplex PCR; the TCRdb copy retains only in-frame clones and omits some. Of fewer than 200,000 clones listed, just under 85% were seen once; the top ten hold 7.5% to 8%. The specimen was peripheral blood. These receptors all come from a man in his forties who had recovered from COVID-19.

This chain uses TRBV13 with TRBJ2-1; tentative D call: TRBD2 (6 bases). Trimming cost V 7 bases and J 7 bases, with 11 bases left between them. The CDR3 is 12 amino acids. Germline V gene sequence: CDR1 PRHDT, CDR2 FYEKMQ (reference sequence). CDR3 sequence reads: CASTYSGNEQFF. The CDR3 nucleotides read TGTGCCAGCACCTATAGCGGAAATGAGCAGTTCTTC.

The chain links TRBV7-9 to TRBJ1-1, with D uncertain. Trimming removed 7 bases at V and 6 bases at J, with 18 bases between. CDR1 and CDR2 (germline): SEHNR, FQNEAQ (reference sequence). This CDR3 comprises 14 residues. In nucleotides, the CDR3 is TGTGCCAGCACCGATAAACGCGGAATATCTGAAGCTTTCTTT. Protein sequence: CASTDKRGISEAFF.

The rearrangement uses TRBV9 and TRBJ2-6; D gene uncertain. The CDR3 runs to 13 residues. Trimming cost V 7 bases and J 0 bases, with 5 bases left between them. In germline, CDR1 is SGDLS, CDR2 YYNGEE. Here the CDR3 DNA reads TGTGCCAGCCGTCCCTCTGGGGCCAACGTCCTGACTTTC. It specifies CASRPSGANVLTF. The complete variable domain, with remaining parts taken from reference TRBV9 and TRBJ2-6, reads DSGVTQTPKHLITATGQRVTLRCSPRSGDLSVYWYQQSLDQGLQFLIQYYNGEERAKGNILERFSAQQFPDLHSELNLSSLELGDSALYFCASRPSGANVLTFGAGSRLTVL.

V and J are TRBV27 and TRBJ2-5; D not certain. Trimming pared 7 bases from V and 3 bases from J, leaving 9 bases between. Germline V gene lookup returns CDR1 MNHEY and CDR2 SMNVEV (reference sequence). The CDR3 loop spans 12 amino acids. CDR3: CASKTAEETQYF. The CDR3 nucleotides read TGTGCCAGCAAGACGGCGGAAGAGACCCAGTACTTC.

This rearrangement joins TRBV7-2 to TRBJ2-1; the D is unclear. This CDR3 spans 13 amino acids. Germline V gene lookup returns CDR1 SGHTA and CDR2 FQGNSA. The V end was cut by 3 bases, the J end by 6 bases, with 9 bases between. CDR3 amino acids: CASSFPQINEQFF. Written as DNA, the CDR3 is TGTGCCAGCAGCTTCCCACAGATCAATGAGCAGTTCTTC.

This chain uses TRBV19 with TRBJ1-2, with 7 bases lining up with TRBD1. The V segment lost 5 bases and the J segment 2 bases; nucleotides outside the gene matches: 2. Germline assignment: CDR1 LNHDA and CDR2 SQIVND (reference sequence). The CDR3 is made up of 13 amino acids. CDR3 sequence reads: CASSPGQNYGYTF. The CDR3 DNA follows: TGTGCCAGTAGTCCGGGACAGAACTATGGCTACACCTTC.

With respect to this clone: The sample carries other DNA sequences with the same CDR3. V is TRBV7-2 and J is TRBJ2-1; 8 positions match TRBD2. V lost 4 bases and J lost 3; bases outside the gene matches: 5. This CDR3 is built from 15 residues. Germline CDR1 reads SGHTA; CDR2 reads FQGNSA. This CDR3 is CASSSTGTSYNEQFF. The CDR3 DNA reads TGTGCCAGCAGCTCTACCGGGACTAGCTACAATGAGCAGTTCTTC.

The chain carries TRBV6-5 and TRBJ1-1; possible D gene TRBD1, 6 bases. CDR1 is MNHEY, CDR2 SVGAGI, per germline. V lost 0 bases and J 4 bases, leaving 9 bases between the germline ends. The CDR3 runs 14 residues. The CDR3 nucleotides read TGTGCCAGCAGTTACTCGGTGGGGGCCACTGAAGCTTTCTTT. It encodes CASSYSVGATEAFF.

The chain links TRBV6-5 to TRBJ2-7; possibly TRBD1 for D (5 bases). Between the trimmed V and J ends, which lost 0 bases and 2 bases, there was a span of 11 bases. Germline CDR1 reads MNHEY; CDR2 reads SVGAGI. CDR3 size: 15 residues. This CDR3 reads CASSYSGRLTYEQYF. CDR3 sequence (DNA): TGTGCCAGCAGTTACTCGGGGCGATTAACCTACGAGCAGTACTTC.

The genes are TRBV6-2 or TRBV6-3 and TRBJ2-5, with D unclear. In germline, CDR1 is MNHEY, CDR2 SVGEGT. The CDR3 sequence is 13 residues long. Trimming left V 6 bases short and J 5 bases short, with 13 bases between. DNA of the CDR3: TGTGCCAGCAGCCCCGTTGAGGAGGAGACCCAGTACTTC. Its protein product is CASSPVEEETQYF.

This clone appeared a few times. This chain connects TRBV4-2 to TRBJ2-5; D uncertain. This CDR3 comprises 15 residues. Germline V gene data show CDR1 as LGHNA and CDR2 as YNFKEQ. Deletions cut 4 bases from V and 4 bases from J, with 16 bases between. The CDR3 loop reads CASSRSASARETQYF. For the CDR3, the DNA is TGTGCCAGCAGCCGGTCAGCGAGCGCCCGAGAGACCCAGTACTTC.

This chain uses TRBV7-8 with TRBJ1-5, with D tentatively TRBD1 (5 bases). V gave up 2 bases and J gave up 2 bases, with 13 bases separating them. Germline CDR1 SGHVS, CDR2 FQNEAQ. This CDR3 has 16 residues. The CDR3 reads CASSLNRSSGNQPQHF. DNA of the CDR3: TGTGCCAGCAGCTTAAACAGGAGCTCTGGCAATCAGCCCCAGCATTTT.

The chain combines TRBV4-3 with TRBJ2-4; 8 positions match TRBD1. This CDR3 comprises 15 residues. The germline V gene has CDR1 LGHNA and CDR2 YSLEER. V shed 2 bases and J 8 bases; nucleotides not matched to a gene: 8. CDR3 sequence reads: CASSQQLGQGHIQYF. CDR3 coding DNA: TGCGCCAGCAGCCAACAACTAGGACAGGGCCACATTCAGTACTTC.

The chain is built from TRBV19 and TRBJ2-1, with 10 bases fitting TRBD2. The CDR3 runs to 16 residues. J lost 8 bases, V lost 5 bases, and 12 bases had no gene match. In germline, CDR1 is LNHDA, CDR2 SQIVND (reference sequence). For the CDR3, the DNA is TGTGCCAGTAGTGCCACCCTAGCGGGGGCCGTTGATGAGCAGTTCTTC. This translates into CASSATLAGAVDEQFF. Full variable domain (outside the CDR3, taken from reference TRBV19 and TRBJ2-1): DGGITQSPKYLFRKEGQNVTLSCEQNLNHDAMYWYRQDPGQGLRLIYYSQIVNDFQKGDIAEGYSVSREKKESFPLTVTSAQKNPTAFYLCASSATLAGAVDEQFFGPGTRLTVL.

The chain is built from TRBV5-4 and TRBJ2-7; possibly TRBD2 for D (6 bases). V gave up 4 bases and J gave up 7 bases, with 21 bases separating them. The germline gives CDR1 SGHNT, CDR2 YYREEE (reference sequence). This CDR3 is 15 amino acids long. CDR3 DNA: TGTGCCAGCAGCCGAATCGATCCCGGAGGAGGGGAGCAGTACTTC. Its protein product is CASSRIDPGGGEQYF.

Only a few counts were recorded for this clone. The chain employs TRBV12-3 or TRBV12-4 and TRBJ1-5; D not resolved. The CDR3 contains 13 residues. V lost 5 bases and J 3 bases, leaving 8 bases between the germline ends. CDR3 residues: CASSIGINQPQHF. The CDR3 nucleotides are TGTGCCAGCAGTATCGGGATCAATCAGCCCCAGCATTTT.

The rearrangement joins TRBV3-1 (or the pseudogene TRBV3-2) to TRBJ2-6; 10 positions match TRBD1. The CDR3 is made up of 16 amino acids. Germline CDR1 reads LGHDT; CDR2 reads YNNKEL (reference sequence). Unmatched junction bases numbered 5, after V lost 8 bases and J lost 1 base. The CDR3 is CASGRTGGSGANVLTF. The CDR3 bases are TGTGCCAGCGGCAGGACAGGGGGTTCTGGGGCCAACGTCCTGACTTTC.

The chain combines TRBV5-6 with TRBJ2-1; TRBD2 agrees at 7 bases. The V segment lost 0 bases and the J segment 0 bases; nucleotides outside the gene matches: 6. In germline, CDR1 is SGHDT, CDR2 YYEEEE. The CDR3 has 17 amino acids. The CDR3 sequence: CASSLAGGRISYNEQFF. DNA of the CDR3: TGTGCCAGCAGCTTGGCCGGGGGGAGAATCTCCTACAATGAGCAGTTCTTC.

This rearrangement joins TRBV30 to TRBJ2-7; D gene ambiguous. CDR3 length: 12 amino acids. The germline gives CDR1 GTSNPN, CDR2 SVGIG (reference sequence). V dropped 0 bases and J dropped 1 base, with 4 bases sitting between them. The CDR3 spells CAWSVASYEQYF. The CDR3 DNA reads as TGTGCCTGGAGTGTTGCGTCCTACGAGCAGTACTTC.

The gene calls are TRBV20-1 and TRBJ1-5; no clear D gene. V was trimmed by 3 bases and J by 16 bases, leaving 16 bases between them. This CDR3 is 11 amino acids long. Germline V gene sequence: CDR1 DFQATT, CDR2 SNEGSKA (reference sequence). The CDR3 protein is CSASEGVGRHF. DNA for the CDR3: TGCAGTGCTAGTGAGGGCGTAGGTCGACATTTT.

This clone has only one observation. The rearrangement uses TRBV24-1 and TRBJ2-2, with TRBD1 matching over 7 bases. The CDR3 loop spans 13 amino acids. The V and J ends lost 7 bases and 4 bases, in that order; junction bases with no gene match: 2. Looked up from germline, CDR1 is KGHDR and CDR2 is SFDVKD. CDR3 sequence reads: CATRQGSTGELFF. The CDR3 region has the DNA TGTGCCACCAGACAGGGGAGCACCGGGGAGCTGTTTTTT.

The chain carries TRBV6-5 and TRBJ2-7, with D uncertain. Trimming removed 0 bases from V and 0 bases from J, with 9 bases in between. CDR1 and CDR2 from the germline V gene are MNHEY and SVGAGI. The CDR3 covers 15 residues. The CDR3 here is CASSYSAAFSYEQYF. The CDR3 nucleotides are TGTGCCAGCAGTTACTCGGCCGCTTTCTCCTACGAGCAGTACTTC.

This chain connects TRBV7-5 to TRBJ2-2; TRBD2, as called in the table, went unchecked against the DNA. TRBV7-5 is described as a pseudogene. CDR3 size: 17 residues. In DNA form, the CDR3 reads TGTGCCAGAAGCCCTGGGACTAGCGGTTCTAACACCGGGGAGCTGTTTTTT. Translated: CARSPGTSGSNTGELFF.

This clone was found once. The rearrangement links TRBV30 to TRBJ2-3, with D possibly matching TRBD2 (6 bases). CDR3 length: 14 residues. The V and J ends lost 0 bases and 6 bases respectively, with 13 bases between them. The germline V gene encodes CDR1 GTSNPN and CDR2 SVGIG (reference sequence). The CDR3 nucleotides are TGTGCCTGGAGTGTTGGAGGGTTGTCCGATACGCAGTATTTT. The encoded protein is CAWSVGGLSDTQYF.

This sequence joins TRBV5-1 and TRBJ2-7; 15 nucleotides agree with TRBD2. Trimming cost V 4 bases and J 4 bases; bases outside gene matches: 3. Germline lookup yields CDR1 SGHRS and CDR2 YFSETQ. CDR3 size: 15 residues. The chain's CDR3 is CASSGGLAGGYEQYF. The CDR3 DNA follows: TGCGCCAGCAGCGGGGGACTAGCGGGAGGATACGAGCAGTACTTC.

This clone was seen more than once but under ten times. This chain connects TRBV29-1 to TRBJ2-3, with D possibly TRBD2 on 5 matching bases. Germline values: CDR1 SQVTM, CDR2 ANQGSEA. The V end lost 6 bases, the J end lost 1 base, and 17 bases lay between the germline ends. The CDR3 loop spans 15 amino acids. CDR3 bases: TGCAGCGTATGGAGGACTTCGGATCGCACAGATACGCAGTATTTT. Its translation: CSVWRTSDRTDTQYF.

The CDR3 is CASRREQGSYEQYF. CDR3 DNA: TGTGCCAGCAGGAGAGAGCAGGGGTCCTACGAGCAGTACTTC. The chain is built from TRBV27 and TRBJ2-7; tentatively, D is TRBD1 (6 bases). The CDR3 is 14 amino acids. Germline V gives CDR1 MNHEY, CDR2 SMNVEV (reference sequence). V shed 6 bases and J shed 1 base, with 13 bases lying between them.

The chain couples TRBV12-3 or TRBV12-4 to TRBJ2-7, with D possibly matching TRBD1 (6 bases). The CDR3 has 12 amino acids. The V and J ends lost 2 bases and 4 bases respectively, with 6 bases between them. CDR3 protein: CASSLTGYEQYF. CDR3 DNA sequence: TGTGCCAGCAGTTTAACAGGGTACGAGCAGTACTTC.

The CDR3 bases are TGTGCCAGCAGCTTAGCCCCCCCAGGGGCTGGAAACACCATATATTTT. It encodes CASSLAPPGAGNTIYF. This chain uses TRBV7-6 with TRBJ1-3, with a weak D call TRBD1 (6 bases). The CDR3 is 16 residues long. The germline V gene encodes CDR1 SGHVS and CDR2 FNYEAQ. The V gene lost 0 bases and the J gene lost 2 bases, with 11 bases spanning the gap.